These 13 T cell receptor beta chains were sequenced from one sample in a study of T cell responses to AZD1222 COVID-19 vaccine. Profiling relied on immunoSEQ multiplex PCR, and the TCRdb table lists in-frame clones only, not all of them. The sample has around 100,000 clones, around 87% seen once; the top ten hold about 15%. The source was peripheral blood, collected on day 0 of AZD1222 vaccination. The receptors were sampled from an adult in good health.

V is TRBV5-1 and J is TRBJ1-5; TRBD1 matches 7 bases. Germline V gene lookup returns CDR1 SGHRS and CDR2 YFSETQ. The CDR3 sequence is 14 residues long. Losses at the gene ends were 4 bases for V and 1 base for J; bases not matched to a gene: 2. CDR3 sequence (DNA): TGCGCCAGCAGCCAGACAGGGAGCAATCAGCCCCAGCATTTT. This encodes CASSQTGSNQPQHF.

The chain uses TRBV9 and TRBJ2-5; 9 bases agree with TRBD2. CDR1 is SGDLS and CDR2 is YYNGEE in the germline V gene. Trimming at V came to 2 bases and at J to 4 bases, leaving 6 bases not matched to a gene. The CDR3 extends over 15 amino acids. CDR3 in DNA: TGTGCCAGCAGCGTCTCTAGCGGGATCGGAGAGACCCAGTACTTC. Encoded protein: CASSVSSGIGETQYF.

CDR3 residues: CASSLGAYGYTF. The CDR3 nucleotides are TGTGCCAGCAGTCTAGGGGCGTATGGCTACACCTTC. The chain carries TRBV12-3 or TRBV12-4 and TRBJ1-2; tentative D call: TRBD1 (5 bases). The V end was cut by 5 bases, the J end by 5 bases, with 9 bases between. The CDR3 sequence is 12 residues long.

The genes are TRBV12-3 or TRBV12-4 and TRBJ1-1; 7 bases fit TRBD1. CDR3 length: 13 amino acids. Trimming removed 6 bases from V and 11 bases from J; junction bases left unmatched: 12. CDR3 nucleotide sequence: TGTGCCAGCAGCCGAGACAGGGCGGTGGCGGCTTTCTTT. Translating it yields CASSRDRAVAAFF.

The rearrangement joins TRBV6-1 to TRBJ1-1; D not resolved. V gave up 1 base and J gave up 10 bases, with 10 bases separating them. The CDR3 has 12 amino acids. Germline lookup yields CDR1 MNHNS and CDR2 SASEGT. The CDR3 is CASSEVRVRAFF. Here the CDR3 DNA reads TGTGCCAGCAGTGAAGTGAGGGTTCGAGCTTTCTTT.

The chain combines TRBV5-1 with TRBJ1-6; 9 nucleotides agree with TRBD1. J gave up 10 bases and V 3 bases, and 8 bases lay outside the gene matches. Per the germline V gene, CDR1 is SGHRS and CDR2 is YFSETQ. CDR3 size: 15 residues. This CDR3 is CASSWEGQGGSPLHF. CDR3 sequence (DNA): TGCGCCAGCAGCTGGGAGGGACAGGGAGGCTCACCCCTCCACTTT.

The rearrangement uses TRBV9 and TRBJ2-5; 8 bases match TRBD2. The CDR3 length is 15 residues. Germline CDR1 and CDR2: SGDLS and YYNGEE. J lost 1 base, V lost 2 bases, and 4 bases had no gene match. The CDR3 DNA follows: TGTGCCAGCAGCGTTTCTAGCGGGCCCCAAGAGACCCAGTACTTC. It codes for CASSVSSGPQETQYF.

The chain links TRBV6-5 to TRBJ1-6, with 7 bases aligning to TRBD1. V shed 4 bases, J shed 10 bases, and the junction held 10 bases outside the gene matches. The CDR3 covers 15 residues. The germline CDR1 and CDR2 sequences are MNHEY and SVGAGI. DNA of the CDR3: TGTGCCAGCAGTTCACAGGGGATTCTGGGGTCACCCCTCCACTTT. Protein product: CASSSQGILGSPLHF.

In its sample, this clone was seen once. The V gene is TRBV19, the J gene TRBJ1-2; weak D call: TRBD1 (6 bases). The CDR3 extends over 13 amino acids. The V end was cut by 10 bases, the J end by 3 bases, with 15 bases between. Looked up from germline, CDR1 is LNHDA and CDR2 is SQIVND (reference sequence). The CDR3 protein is CATIQTGDYGYTF. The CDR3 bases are TGTGCCACAATCCAGACAGGAGACTATGGCTACACCTTC.

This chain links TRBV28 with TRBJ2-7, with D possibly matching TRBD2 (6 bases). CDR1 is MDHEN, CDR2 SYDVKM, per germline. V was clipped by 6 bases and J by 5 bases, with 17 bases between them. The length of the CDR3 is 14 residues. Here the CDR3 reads CASSRTLANHEQYF. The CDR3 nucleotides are TGTGCCAGCAGCCGCACTCTAGCGAACCACGAGCAGTACTTC.

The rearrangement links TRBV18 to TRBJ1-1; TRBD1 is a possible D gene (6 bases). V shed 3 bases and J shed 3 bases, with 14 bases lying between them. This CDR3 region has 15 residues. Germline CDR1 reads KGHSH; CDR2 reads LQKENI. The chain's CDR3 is CASSPGVGGYTEAFF. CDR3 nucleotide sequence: TGTGCCAGCTCACCTGGAGTAGGGGGGTACACTGAAGCTTTCTTT.

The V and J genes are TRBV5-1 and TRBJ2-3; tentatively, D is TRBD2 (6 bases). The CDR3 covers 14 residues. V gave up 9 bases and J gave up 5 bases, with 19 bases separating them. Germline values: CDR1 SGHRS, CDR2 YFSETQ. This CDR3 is CATARASVVDTQYF. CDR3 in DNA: TGCGCCACTGCCAGAGCTAGCGTGGTAGATACGCAGTATTTT. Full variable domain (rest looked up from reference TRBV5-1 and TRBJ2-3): KAGVTQTPRYLIKTRGQQVTLSCSPISGHRSVSWYQQTPGQGLQFLFEYFSETQRNKGNFPGRFSGRQFSNSRSEMNVSTLELGDSALYLCATARASVVDTQYFGPGTRLTVL.

The CDR3 here is CASARGSPLHF. The CDR3 nucleotides read TGTGCCAGCGCACGCGGCTCACCCCTCCACTTT. The chain has TRBV25-1 and TRBJ1-6; D remains unclear. The V gene's germline CDR1 is MGHDK and CDR2 SYGVNS. The CDR3 covers 11 residues. V was shortened by 8 bases and J by 10 bases, with 9 bases between the two germline ends.